Included here is one TCR beta chain sequence, with context. Its antigen target is currently unknown. Base qualities are not provided; no much larger clone lies one nucleotide away. Receptors were amplified or captured by RT-PCR. TCRdb lists the instrument as Illumina HiSeq 2500. Starting from the raw public reads, TCRdb applied fastp trimming at Q25, assembled clones with MiXCR and retained in-frame beta chains. Duplicate CDR3 protein sequences are folded into a single record with the most common DNA and genes. This sample comprises hundreds of thousands of distinct CDR3 sequences, approximately 9.9% of them detected only once. Of the sample, about an eighth is held by the ten largest clones. The data originate from a study of response to subunit inactivated influenza vaccine (dated by TCRdb to the late 2010s). Regarding the research as a whole: The study used deep quantitative T cell receptor repertoire profiling to track responses to a trivalent subunit inactivated influenza vaccine. General findings and caveats noted by the study authors: It was suggested by the authors that each seasonal influenza vaccination may recruit only a limited number of new T cells.

The time point label on this specimen signifies: 40 to 45 days after influenza vaccine administration. The germline V gene (reference sequence) gives CDR1 as DFQATT and CDR2 as SNEGSKA. V drops 5 bases and J drops 7 bases, leaving 11 bases in between. The CDR3 measures 11 amino acids from cysteine to phenylalanine. Just CDR3 DNA is preserved here, 33 bases in frame from base 1. This sequence originates from a man aged 45 to 65 who received an inactivated influenza vaccine. Donor details come from another sample of the same person, matched by shared clones. The sample here was PBMCs from blood, taken more than 35 days after vaccination. The chain couples TRBV20-1 to TRBJ2-5, with TRBD2 tentatively as D gene (6 bases match). The nucleotide sequence reads TGCAGTGCTCCGACTAGAGGGACCCAGTACTTC. This translates into CSAPTRGTQYF.